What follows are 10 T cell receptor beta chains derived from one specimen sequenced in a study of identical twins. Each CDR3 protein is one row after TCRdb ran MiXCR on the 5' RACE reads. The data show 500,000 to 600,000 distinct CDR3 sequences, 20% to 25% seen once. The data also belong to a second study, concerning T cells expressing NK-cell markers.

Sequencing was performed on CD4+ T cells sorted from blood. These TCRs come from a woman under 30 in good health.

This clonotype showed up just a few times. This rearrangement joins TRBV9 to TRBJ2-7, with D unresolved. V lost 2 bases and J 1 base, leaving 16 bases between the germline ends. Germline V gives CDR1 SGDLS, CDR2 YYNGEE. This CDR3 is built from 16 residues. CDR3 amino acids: CASSVSPIGQSYEQYF. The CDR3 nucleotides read TGTGCCAGCAGCGTGTCCCCCATAGGTCAGTCCTACGAGCAGTACTTC.

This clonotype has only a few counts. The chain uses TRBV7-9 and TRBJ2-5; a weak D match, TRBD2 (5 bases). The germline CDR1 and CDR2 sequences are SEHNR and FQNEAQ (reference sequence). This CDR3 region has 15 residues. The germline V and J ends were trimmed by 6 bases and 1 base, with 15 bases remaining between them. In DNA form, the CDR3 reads TGTGCCAGCAGGTCTAAGGGTAGCGCCCAAGAGACCCAGTACTTC. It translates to CASRSKGSAQETQYF. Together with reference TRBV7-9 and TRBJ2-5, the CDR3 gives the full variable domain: DTGVSQNPRHKITKRGQNVTFRCDPISEHNRLYWYRQTLGQGPEFLTYFQNEAQLEKSRLLSDRFSAERPKGSFSTLEIQRTEQGDSAMYLCASRSKGSAQETQYFGPGTRLLVL.

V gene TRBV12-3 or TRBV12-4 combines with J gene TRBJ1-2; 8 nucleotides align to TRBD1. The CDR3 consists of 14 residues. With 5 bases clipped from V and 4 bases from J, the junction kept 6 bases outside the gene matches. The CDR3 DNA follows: TGTGCCAGCAGTACCAGGGGGCTTAGCTATGGCTACACCTTC. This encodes CASSTRGLSYGYTF.

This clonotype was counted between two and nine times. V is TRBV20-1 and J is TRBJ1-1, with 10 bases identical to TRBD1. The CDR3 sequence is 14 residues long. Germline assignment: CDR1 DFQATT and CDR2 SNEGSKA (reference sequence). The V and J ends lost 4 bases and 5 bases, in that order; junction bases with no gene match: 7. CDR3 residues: CSAMGGDRGTEAFF. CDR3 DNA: TGCAGTGCTATGGGAGGGGACAGGGGTACTGAAGCTTTCTTT.

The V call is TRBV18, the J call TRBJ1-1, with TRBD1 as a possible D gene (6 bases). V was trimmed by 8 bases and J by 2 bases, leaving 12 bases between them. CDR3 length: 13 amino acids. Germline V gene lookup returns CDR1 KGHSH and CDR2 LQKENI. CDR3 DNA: TGTGCCAGCGCGACAGGCGTTAACACTGAAGCTTTCTTT. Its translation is CASATGVNTEAFF.

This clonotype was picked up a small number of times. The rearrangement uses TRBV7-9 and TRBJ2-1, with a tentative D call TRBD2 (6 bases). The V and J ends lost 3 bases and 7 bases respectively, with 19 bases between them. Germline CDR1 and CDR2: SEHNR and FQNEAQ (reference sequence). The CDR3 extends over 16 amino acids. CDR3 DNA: TGTGCCAGCAGCTTCCAACCTAGCGAGGGCGGGAATGAGCAGTTCTTC. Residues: CASSFQPSEGGNEQFF.

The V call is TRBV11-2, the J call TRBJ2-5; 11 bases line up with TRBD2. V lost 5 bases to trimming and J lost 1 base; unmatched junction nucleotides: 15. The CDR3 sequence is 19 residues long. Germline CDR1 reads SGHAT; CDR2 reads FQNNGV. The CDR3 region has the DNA TGTGCCAGCAGCCCTCGCCCCCCTAGCGGGGGGACCCTCCAAGAGACCCAGTACTTC. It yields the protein CASSPRPPSGGTLQETQYF.

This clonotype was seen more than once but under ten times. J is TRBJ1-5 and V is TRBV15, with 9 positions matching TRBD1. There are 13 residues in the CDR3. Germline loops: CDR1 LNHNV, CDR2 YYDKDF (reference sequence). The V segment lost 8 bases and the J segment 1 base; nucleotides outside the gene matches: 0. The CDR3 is CATGTGSNQPQHF. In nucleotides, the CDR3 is TGTGCCACCGGGACAGGGAGCAATCAGCCCCAGCATTTT.

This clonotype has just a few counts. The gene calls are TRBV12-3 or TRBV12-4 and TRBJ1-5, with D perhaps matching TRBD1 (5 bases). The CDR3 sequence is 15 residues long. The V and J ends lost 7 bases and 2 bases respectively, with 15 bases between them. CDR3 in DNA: TGTGCCAGCACCTCCAGGGCGGGGGGCAATCAGCCCCAGCATTTT. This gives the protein CASTSRAGGNQPQHF.

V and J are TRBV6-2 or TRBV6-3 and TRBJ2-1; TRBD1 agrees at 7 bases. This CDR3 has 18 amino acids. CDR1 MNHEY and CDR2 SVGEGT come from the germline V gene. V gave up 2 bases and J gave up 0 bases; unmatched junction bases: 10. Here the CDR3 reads CASSYGRTGWISYNEQFF. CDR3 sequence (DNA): TGTGCCAGCAGTTACGGGCGGACAGGATGGATCTCCTACAATGAGCAGTTCTTC.